The 8 T cell receptor beta chains given below trace back to one sample, sequenced in a study of OX40 agonist ivuxolimab in advanced cancers. TCRdb's table, derived via immunoSEQ multiplex PCR, lists solely in-frame clones and lacks some. The table records roughly 70,000 clones, just under 90% of them present only once. Sequenced here: CD4+ or CD8+ T cells sorted from blood, sampled in a trial of the OX40 agonist ivuxolimab. All receptors come from an adult with an advanced solid tumor such as melanoma, head and neck, liver or kidney cancer.

The chain is built from TRBV19 and TRBJ1-1; D uncertain. The germline CDR1 and CDR2 sequences are LNHDA and SQIVND (reference sequence). The CDR3 consists of 15 residues. V was pared by 0 bases and J by 7 bases, with 15 bases between. CDR3 residues: CASSIDGSNLFEAFF. CDR3 coding DNA: TGTGCCAGTAGTATAGATGGCAGCAACCTTTTTGAAGCTTTCTTT.

V gene TRBV28 combines with J gene TRBJ1-2; TRBD1 is a possible D gene (5 bases). The V gene lost 2 bases and the J gene lost 4 bases, with 14 bases spanning the gap. This CDR3 comprises 15 residues. Germline CDR1 reads MDHEN; CDR2 reads SYDVKM. The CDR3 loop reads CASSLTAGPSYGYTF. The CDR3 nucleotides are TGTGCCAGCAGTTTAACGGCAGGGCCCTCCTATGGCTACACCTTC.

The chain joins TRBV6-1 to TRBJ1-1; TRBD1 matches 7 bases. CDR1 and CDR2 from the germline V gene are MNHNS and SASEGT. The CDR3 has 14 residues. Trimming took 5 bases from V and 2 from J; bases not matched to a gene: 5. CDR3 amino acids: CASSTPGGNTEAFF. CDR3 nucleotides: TGTGCCAGCAGTACACCAGGGGGAAACACTGAAGCTTTCTTT.

V gene TRBV6-6 combines with J gene TRBJ1-3; maybe TRBD1 (6 bases). Trimming shortened V by 5 bases and J by 2 bases, and 13 bases separated the two germline ends. Germline assignment: CDR1 MNHNY and CDR2 SVGAGI (reference sequence). The CDR3 length is 15 residues. CDR3 bases: TGTGCCAGCAGTAAACAGGGTAGGGCTGGAAACACCATATATTTT. Translated, it gives CASSKQGRAGNTIYF.

The gene calls are TRBV16 and TRBJ1-4, with D tentatively TRBD1 (6 bases). There are 15 residues in the CDR3. Germline V CDR1 and CDR2: KGHSY, FQNENV. V gave up 3 bases and J gave up 6 bases, with 14 bases separating them. The CDR3 here is CASSQSGDTYEKLFF. CDR3 bases: TGTGCCAGCAGCCAGTCCGGGGACACCTATGAAAAACTGTTTTTT.

The V and J genes are TRBV25-1 and TRBJ2-4, with D perhaps matching TRBD2 (6 bases). This CDR3 comprises 14 residues. V dropped 3 bases and J dropped 8 bases, with 14 bases sitting between them. Germline V gene lookup returns CDR1 MGHDK and CDR2 SYGVNS. The CDR3 DNA sequence: TGTGCCAGCAGTGAGCCAGGGAGGACGGACATTCAGTACTTC. Its protein is CASSEPGRTDIQYF. Supplemented by reference TRBV25-1 and TRBJ2-4, the full variable domain reads EADIYQTPRYLVIGTGKKITLECSQTMGHDKMYWYQQDPGMELHLIHYSYGVNSTEKGDLSSESTVSRIRTEHFPLTLESARPSHTSQYLCASSEPGRTDIQYFGAGTRLSVL.

The V and J genes are TRBV18 and TRBJ2-3, with D hard to call. The CDR3 is 14 amino acids. The germline V and J ends were trimmed by 3 bases and 2 bases, with 9 bases remaining between them. Germline CDR1 and CDR2: KGHSH and LQKENI. In DNA, the CDR3 is TGTGCCAGCTCACCGAACTCTATCACAGATACGCAGTATTTT. Translating gives CASSPNSITDTQYF.

J is TRBJ2-1 and V is TRBV27; 7 bases are a match to TRBD2. V lost 5 bases to trimming and J lost 5 bases; unmatched junction nucleotides: 6. The CDR3 is 14 amino acids. CDR1 MNHEY and CDR2 SMNVEV come from the germline V gene (reference sequence). CDR3 sequence reads: CASSERELNNEQFF. In DNA form, the CDR3 reads TGTGCCAGCAGTGAGCGGGAACTCAACAATGAGCAGTTCTTC.